Listed here are 23 T cell receptor beta chains from one sample, sequenced in a study of T cell responses to AZD1222 COVID-19 vaccine. Sequenced by immunoSEQ multiplex PCR; TCRdb stores in-frame clones only, minus some. The data contain about 160,000 clones, about nine tenths of them singletons. The input for sequencing was peripheral blood, taken on day 0 of AZD1222 vaccination. Every receptor here comes from an adult in good health.

This chain links TRBV5-1 with TRBJ2-7; perhaps TRBD1 as D (6 bases). CDR1 is SGHRS, CDR2 YFSETQ, per germline. Trimming left V 1 base short and J 4 bases short, with 15 bases between. The CDR3 has 15 residues. The CDR3 here is CASSLSLGTQYEQYF. The CDR3 coding sequence is TGCGCCAGCAGCTTGAGTCTCGGGACACAATACGAGCAGTACTTC. Full variable domain (outside the CDR3, taken from reference TRBV5-1 and TRBJ2-7): KAGVTQTPRYLIKTRGQQVTLSCSPISGHRSVSWYQQTPGQGLQFLFEYFSETQRNKGNFPGRFSGRQFSNSRSEMNVSTLELGDSALYLCASSLSLGTQYEQYFGPGTRLTVT.

This clone was counted once. V and J are TRBV5-1 and TRBJ2-1; 7 nucleotides line up with TRBD1. The V and J ends lost 4 bases and 8 bases, in that order; junction bases with no gene match: 6. Germline V CDR1 and CDR2: SGHRS, YFSETQ. This CDR3 has 13 amino acids. CDR3 DNA sequence: TGCGCCAGCAGCCGGACAGGTGAGGATGAGCAGTTCTTC. It yields the protein CASSRTGEDEQFF.

The chain has TRBV5-1 and TRBJ2-7; D is perhaps TRBD1 (6 bases). Trimming took off 5 bases at V and 1 base at J, with 16 bases between the two ends. The CDR3 totals 15 residues. Germline V gene sequence: CDR1 SGHRS, CDR2 YFSETQ. The CDR3 loop is CASRTETGISYEQYF. CDR3 sequence (DNA): TGCGCCAGCAGAACGGAAACAGGGATTTCCTACGAGCAGTACTTC.

The chain recombines TRBV6-5 with TRBJ1-5; D unresolved. This CDR3 has 14 residues. Germline CDR1 is MNHEY and CDR2 is SVGAGI. Deletions cut 2 bases from V and 0 bases from J, with 5 bases between. The CDR3 spells CASSYGYSNQPQHF. The CDR3 bases are TGTGCCAGCAGTTACGGGTATAGCAATCAGCCCCAGCATTTT.

This chain links TRBV27 with TRBJ2-5; D gene uncertain. Germline CDR1 reads MNHEY; CDR2 reads SMNVEV (reference sequence). This CDR3 spans 13 amino acids. V was cut by 6 bases and J by 2 bases, with 10 bases left in between. The DNA for the CDR3 is TGTGCCAGCAGGGGTTGGGTTCAAGAGACCCAGTACTTC. It codes for CASRGWVQETQYF.

The rearrangement uses TRBV7-2 and TRBJ2-7; weak D call: TRBD1 (7 bases). Trimming removed 1 base from V and 2 bases from J, with 18 bases in between. The germline V gene encodes CDR1 SGHTA and CDR2 FQGNSA. The CDR3 runs 17 residues. The CDR3 here is CASSLVGGGQGTYEQYF. The CDR3 DNA follows: TGTGCCAGCAGCTTAGTAGGAGGGGGCCAGGGAACCTACGAGCAGTACTTC.

The chain joins TRBV19 to TRBJ2-4; perhaps D is TRBD1 or TRBD2 (5 bases each). The V end was cut by 4 bases, the J end by 1 base, with 14 bases between. CDR3 length: 16 amino acids. Germline V gene sequence: CDR1 LNHDA, CDR2 SQIVND (reference sequence). CDR3 DNA sequence: TGTGCCAGTAGTACCCGGGACCCCGGGGCCAAAAACATTCAGTACTTC. It specifies CASSTRDPGAKNIQYF.

This clone was seen once. This same CDR3 is encoded by further DNA sequences in the sample. This chain joins TRBV6-4 and TRBJ2-1, with 9 bases that match TRBD2. The V gene end was trimmed by 3 bases and the J gene end by 1 base; junction bases not matched to a gene: 1. The CDR3 has 15 residues. Per germline, CDR1 MRHNA and CDR2 SNTAGT. CDR3 coding DNA: TGTGCCAGCAGTGAGGCGGGGGGGTCCTACAATGAGCAGTTCTTC. Residues: CASSEAGGSYNEQFF.

The V and J genes are TRBV9 and TRBJ2-7; D not certain. This CDR3 region has 13 residues. The V and J ends lost 0 bases and 1 base respectively, with 5 bases between them. The germline V gene has CDR1 SGDLS and CDR2 YYNGEE. In DNA, the CDR3 is TGTGCCAGCAGCGTAGGGCCTTCCTACGAGCAGTACTTC. It translates to CASSVGPSYEQYF. Full variable domain (remainder filled in from reference TRBV9 and TRBJ2-7): DSGVTQTPKHLITATGQRVTLRCSPRSGDLSVYWYQQSLDQGLQFLIQYYNGEERAKGNILERFSAQQFPDLHSELNLSSLELGDSALYFCASSVGPSYEQYFGPGTRLTVT.

The CDR3 DNA reads as TGTGCCAGCACGCTTGGGGCTAGCGGGAGCGATGAGCAGTTCTTC. This translates into CASTLGASGSDEQFF. The rearrangement joins TRBV28 to TRBJ2-1; 10 nucleotides align to TRBD2. Germline CDR1 is MDHEN and CDR2 is SYDVKM. The CDR3 loop spans 15 amino acids. V was clipped by 7 bases and J by 8 bases; unmatched bases: 11. The full variable domain, in which reference TRBV28 and TRBJ2-1 provide the parts outside the CDR3, is DVKVTQSSRYLVKRTGEKVFLECVQDMDHENMFWYRQDPGLGLRLIYFSYDVKMKEKGDIPEGYSVSREKKERFSLILESASTNQTSMYLCASTLGASGSDEQFFGPGTRLTVL.

The rearrangement links TRBV28 to TRBJ2-6; D is ambiguous. Germline V gene lookup returns CDR1 MDHEN and CDR2 SYDVKM. The CDR3 contains 15 residues. V shed 5 bases and J shed 0 bases, with 8 bases lying between them. In nucleotides, the CDR3 is TGTGCCAGCAGTCCAGGTCACTCTGGGGCCAACGTCCTGACTTTC. This codes for CASSPGHSGANVLTF.

The count of this clone is one. The genes are TRBV14 and TRBJ2-4, with 8 bases fitting TRBD1. Germline V lookup: CDR1 SGHDN, CDR2 FVKESK. The CDR3 is 15 amino acids. Trimming took 3 bases from V and 8 from J; bases not matched to a gene: 9. Here the CDR3 DNA reads TGTGCCAGCAGCCAGACCGCAGGGGGCGCCGACATTCAGTACTTC. Translated, it gives CASSQTAGGADIQYF.

This rearrangement joins TRBV6-2 or TRBV6-3 to TRBJ1-2; 8 bases map to TRBD1. Germline CDR1 is MNHEY and CDR2 is SVGEGT. The CDR3 runs to 16 residues. V was pared by 2 bases and J by 4 bases, with 9 bases of the junction left unmatched. DNA for the CDR3: TGTGCCAGCAGTTACCCGAGTCACCAGGGGGCCTATGGCTACACCTTC. Translated, it gives CASSYPSHQGAYGYTF.

The chain has TRBV18 and TRBJ2-3, with D uncertain. The V gene's germline CDR1 is KGHSH and CDR2 LQKENI. The V and J ends lost 1 base and 3 bases respectively, with 8 bases between them. This CDR3 spans 14 amino acids. CDR3 region: CASSPLMGTDTQYF. CDR3 sequence (DNA): TGTGCCAGCTCACCACTTATGGGGACAGATACGCAGTATTTT.

This clone was counted only a few times. V gene TRBV6-1 combines with J gene TRBJ1-2; 7 positions match TRBD1. V gave up 3 bases and J gave up 4 bases; unmatched junction bases: 5. The CDR3 has 14 amino acids. CDR1 and CDR2 (germline): MNHNS, SASEGT. The CDR3 protein is CASSEGWDSYGYTF. CDR3 coding DNA: TGTGCCAGCAGTGAGGGCTGGGACAGCTATGGCTACACCTTC.

V and J are TRBV4-2 and TRBJ1-1; 7 bases fit TRBD1. V shed 4 bases and J 3 bases; nucleotides not matched to a gene: 2. CDR1 LGHNA and CDR2 YNFKEQ come from the germline V gene. This CDR3 region has 13 residues. In nucleotides, the CDR3 is TGTGCCAGCAGCCGTGACAGGGACACTGAAGCTTTCTTT. The encoded protein is CASSRDRDTEAFF.

This clone was counted a few times. The chain links TRBV20-1 to TRBJ2-7; maybe TRBD2 (6 bases). Germline CDR1 reads DFQATT; CDR2 reads SNEGSKA (reference sequence). V lost 3 bases and J 2 bases, leaving 23 bases between the germline ends. The length of the CDR3 is 17 residues. The CDR3 loop is CSASDRLAASSTYEQYF. As DNA, the CDR3 is TGCAGTGCTAGTGATAGGTTAGCGGCATCGTCAACCTACGAGCAGTACTTC.

V and J are TRBV19 and TRBJ2-3, with 9 bases lining up with TRBD1. With V trimmed by 9 bases and J by 1 base, 2 bases remained unmatched. This CDR3 contains 13 residues. CDR1 and CDR2 (germline): LNHDA, SQIVND (reference sequence). In nucleotides, the CDR3 is TGTGCCAGCCGGGACAGGGGCACAGATACGCAGTATTTT. Encoded protein: CASRDRGTDTQYF.

The chain joins TRBV7-9 to TRBJ1-1, with a weak D call TRBD1 (5 bases). V lost 4 bases, J lost 2 bases, and 17 bases lay in between. CDR1 is SEHNR, CDR2 FQNEAQ, per germline (reference sequence). The CDR3 contains 16 residues. The CDR3 DNA is TGTGCCAGCAGCTCCCCGGGGACTTTTTCTAACACTGAAGCTTTCTTT. Protein sequence: CASSSPGTFSNTEAFF.

V is TRBV19 and J is TRBJ2-1; D might be TRBD1 (6 bases). V was clipped by 6 bases and J by 0 bases, with 12 bases between them. The germline V gene encodes CDR1 LNHDA and CDR2 SQIVND (reference sequence). The CDR3 runs 15 residues. CDR3 nucleotide sequence: TGTGCCAGTAGGAAAACAGGGAGCTCCTACAATGAGCAGTTCTTC. Amino acids: CASRKTGSSYNEQFF.

The chain joins TRBV4-3 to TRBJ2-7, with TRBD2 matching 8 bases. CDR1 and CDR2 (germline): LGHNA, YSLEER. This CDR3 has 13 residues. V gave up 4 bases and J gave up 7 bases; unmatched junction bases: 6. The CDR3 DNA reads as TGCGCCAGCAGCCGGGACTTAGCGGGGGAGCAGTACTTC. Encoded protein: CASSRDLAGEQYF.

Details on this clone: The same CDR3 arises from other DNA sequences in this sample as well. V is TRBV6-2 or TRBV6-3 and J is TRBJ2-7, with unresolved D. CDR3 size: 11 residues. V dropped 6 bases and J dropped 1 base, with 4 bases sitting between them. Germline CDR1 MNHEY, CDR2 SVGEGT. CDR3 in amino acids: CASSPSYEQYF. The CDR3 DNA reads as TGTGCCAGCAGCCCGTCCTACGAGCAGTACTTC.

The rearrangement links TRBV9 to TRBJ1-2; D remains ambiguous. The CDR3 is 13 amino acids. Trimming stripped 1 base from V and 6 bases from J, with 10 bases between. The germline gives CDR1 SGDLS, CDR2 YYNGEE. This chain's CDR3 is CASSVPGSNGYTF. The CDR3 coding sequence is TGTGCCAGCAGCGTACCGGGGAGCAATGGCTACACCTTC.